The 24 T cell receptor beta chains below come from one sample, sequenced in a study of long-term antiretroviral therapy in people with HIV (dated by TCRdb to 2022 to 2024). The immunoSEQ hsTCRB v3.0 assay was used at survey level resolution to sequence the TRB variable region. TCRdb took over this immuneACCESS table, retaining in-frame rearrangements with V and J assigned. Such tables are incomplete; in checked studies, under half of the missing clones stem from an unresolved V gene, and the remainder is unexplained. This sample is represented by about 28,000 clones; around 84% of them were singletons. The ten largest clones capture roughly 6.4% of the sample. The specimen was unsorted PBMCs, collected 0.4 years after starting antiretroviral therapy. These receptor sequences come from a man younger than 30 with HIV.

This clone occurred once. The V gene is TRBV6-1, the J gene TRBJ1-1; D is possibly TRBD1 (5 bases). Trimming removed 0 bases from V and 2 bases from J, with 13 bases in between. Per germline, CDR1 MNHNS and CDR2 SASEGT. The CDR3 runs 16 residues. Written as DNA, the CDR3 is TGTGCCAGCAGTGAAGCTTTGGAAGGGGCCAACACTGAAGCTTTCTTT. Translated: CASSEALEGANTEAFF.

The chain combines TRBV11-2 with TRBJ1-2, with 10 bases fitting TRBD1. The CDR3 is made up of 15 amino acids. V dropped 2 bases and J dropped 8; count of bases not matched to a gene: 8. Germline CDR1 is SGHAT and CDR2 is FQNNGV. The CDR3 reads CASSLSGTGARGYTF. CDR3 DNA sequence: TGTGCCAGCAGCTTATCGGGGACAGGGGCGAGGGGCTACACCTTC.

The rearrangement uses TRBV11-2 and TRBJ1-5, with D unresolved. Trimming left V 5 bases short and J 7 bases short, with 18 bases between. Germline V CDR1 and CDR2: SGHAT, FQNNGV. This CDR3 contains 15 residues. The CDR3 spells CASSPEGGRRQPQHF. The CDR3 nucleotides are TGTGCCAGCAGCCCCGAGGGAGGGCGGAGACAGCCCCAGCATTTT.

The chain joins TRBV19 to TRBJ2-1, with 10 nucleotides matching TRBD1. This CDR3 spans 13 amino acids. Looked up from germline, CDR1 is LNHDA and CDR2 is SQIVND (reference sequence). Trimming removed 5 bases from V and 6 bases from J; junction bases left unmatched: 1. CDR3 protein: CASSGTGANEQFF. Here the CDR3 DNA reads TGTGCCAGTAGTGGGACAGGGGCCAATGAGCAGTTCTTC.

The rearrangement links TRBV19 to TRBJ1-4, with D tentatively TRBD1 (5 bases). Per the germline V gene, CDR1 is LNHDA and CDR2 is SQIVND (reference sequence). V lost 0 bases to trimming and J lost 4 bases, with 12 bases between them. This CDR3 contains 16 residues. This chain's CDR3 is CASSIEKGTFNEKLFF. CDR3 in DNA: TGTGCCAGTAGTATAGAAAAGGGGACCTTTAATGAAAAACTGTTTTTT.

The chain links TRBV28 to TRBJ2-7; the D gene is possibly TRBD2 (5 bases). This CDR3 is built from 15 residues. Germline V CDR1 and CDR2: MDHEN, SYDVKM. V lost 2 bases and J lost 4, with 15 bases in between. CDR3: CASSLLGESFYEQYF. The CDR3 bases are TGTGCCAGCAGTTTACTTGGGGAGTCGTTTTACGAGCAGTACTTC.

This chain links TRBV19 with TRBJ1-1, with D unresolved. Germline CDR1 is LNHDA and CDR2 is SQIVND (reference sequence). Trimming pared 1 base from V and 0 bases from J, leaving 9 bases between. This CDR3 is 15 amino acids long. CDR3 bases: TGTGCCAGTAGTATAGTGCGAGGGCTGAACACTGAAGCTTTCTTT. It codes for CASSIVRGLNTEAFF.

The V gene is TRBV9, the J gene TRBJ2-1; 13 bases agree with TRBD2. Trimming cost V 4 bases and J 7 bases; bases outside gene matches: 8. This CDR3 is built from 16 residues. Per the germline V gene, CDR1 is SGDLS and CDR2 is YYNGEE. The CDR3 DNA reads TGTGCCAGCAGCTCCCGGACTAGCGGGAGTATTAATGAGCAGTTCTTC. This translates into CASSSRTSGSINEQFF. Using reference TRBV9 and TRBJ2-1 for the parts outside the CDR3, the full variable domain is DSGVTQTPKHLITATGQRVTLRCSPRSGDLSVYWYQQSLDQGLQFLIQYYNGEERAKGNILERFSAQQFPDLHSELNLSSLELGDSALYFCASSSRTSGSINEQFFGPGTRLTVL.

This rearrangement joins TRBV5-1 to TRBJ2-1; 12 bases agree with TRBD2. The CDR3 consists of 20 residues. The V gene's germline CDR1 is SGHRS and CDR2 YFSETQ. Germline trimming cut 0 bases from V and 7 bases from J; bases unmatched to any gene: 17. CDR3 in amino acids: CASSLAGSLAGGPAGNEQFF. CDR3 bases: TGCGCCAGCAGCTTGGCTGGCAGCCTAGCGGGAGGGCCGGCGGGGAATGAGCAGTTCTTC.

The chain carries TRBV10-3 and TRBJ1-1; TRBD1 is a possible D gene (6 bases). The germline gives CDR1 ENHRY, CDR2 SYGVKD. The V end was cut by 8 bases, the J end by 5 bases, with 21 bases between. The CDR3 is 15 residues long. CDR3 sequence (DNA): TGTGCCATCGATGACGGGACACCGGGTAGTACTGAAGCTTTCTTT. Residues: CAIDDGTPGSTEAFF.

The rearrangement links TRBV5-6 to TRBJ2-3; D not certain. The CDR3 is made up of 14 amino acids. Deletions cut 1 base from V and 4 bases from J, with 10 bases between. Germline V gene sequence: CDR1 SGHDT, CDR2 YYEEEE. Written as DNA, the CDR3 is TGTGCCAGCAGCTTGTTAGGGCGACCAGATACGCAGTATTTT. It yields the protein CASSLLGRPDTQYF.

V usage is TRBV11-3 and J usage is TRBJ1-1; D is possibly TRBD1 (5 bases). CDR3 length: 14 residues. Trimming removed 0 bases at V and 5 bases at J, with 10 bases between. The germline V gene encodes CDR1 SGHNT and CDR2 YENEEA. The CDR3 sequence is CASSLDGRGTEAFF. CDR3 DNA: TGTGCCAGCAGCTTAGATGGGCGGGGGACTGAAGCTTTCTTT.

V is TRBV28 and J is TRBJ1-1, with a tentative D call TRBD1 (6 bases). This CDR3 has 13 residues. V lost 6 bases to trimming and J lost 5 bases, with 13 bases between them. Per the germline V gene, CDR1 is MDHEN and CDR2 is SYDVKM. The CDR3 DNA is TGTGCCAGCAGGAGCAGGGGTGGGACTGAAGCTTTCTTT. This encodes CASRSRGGTEAFF.

The genes are TRBV5-1 and TRBJ2-1; 9 positions match TRBD2. The germline CDR1 and CDR2 sequences are SGHRS and YFSETQ. CDR3 length: 16 amino acids. V dropped 4 bases and J dropped 2; count of bases not matched to a gene: 7. For the CDR3, the DNA is TGCGCCAGCAGCCCTGGGAGCGGGGGGACCTACAATGAGCAGTTCTTC. Amino acid sequence: CASSPGSGGTYNEQFF.

The chain carries TRBV19 and TRBJ2-7, with a possible D match to TRBD1 (6 bases). The V and J ends lost 3 bases and 2 bases respectively, with 14 bases between them. The CDR3 length is 15 residues. The V gene's germline CDR1 is LNHDA and CDR2 SQIVND (reference sequence). The CDR3 is CASSIGRGYAYEQYF. The CDR3 bases are TGTGCCAGTAGTATTGGCAGGGGTTATGCCTACGAGCAGTACTTC.

This chain joins TRBV5-1 and TRBJ1-1, with a possible D match to TRBD1 (6 bases). The V gene lost 0 bases and the J gene lost 3 bases, with 12 bases spanning the gap. The CDR3 is made up of 15 amino acids. Germline V gives CDR1 SGHRS, CDR2 YFSETQ. Here the CDR3 DNA reads TGCGCCAGCAGCTTGGAAATAGGGGGGGACACTGAAGCTTTCTTT. This gives the protein CASSLEIGGDTEAFF.

CDR3 amino acids: CASSLVGMYTGELFF. In nucleotides, the CDR3 is TGCGCCAGCAGCTTGGTGGGAATGTACACCGGGGAGCTGTTTTTT. The chain couples TRBV5-1 to TRBJ2-2; D is undetermined. Deletions cut 0 bases from V and 3 bases from J, with 9 bases between. This CDR3 comprises 15 residues. From germline, CDR1 is SGHRS and CDR2 YFSETQ.

This chain uses TRBV5-1 with TRBJ2-5; 11 bases are shared with TRBD1. The CDR3 has 14 amino acids. V shed 7 bases, J shed 2 bases, and the junction held 4 bases outside the gene matches. Per germline, CDR1 SGHRS and CDR2 YFSETQ. CDR3 protein: CASAGQGVQETQYF. The CDR3, as DNA: TGCGCCAGCGCGGGACAGGGGGTTCAAGAGACCCAGTACTTC.

The chain combines TRBV4-1 with TRBJ2-7, with 7 bases lining up with TRBD1. Germline V gene data show CDR1 as MGHRA and CDR2 as YSYEKL. J lost 2 bases, V lost 1 base, and 8 bases had no gene match. CDR3 length equals 16 residues. The CDR3 coding sequence is TGCGCCAGCAGCCAAGCCGGGGACAGTCGTGCCTACGAGCAGTACTTC. Encoded protein: CASSQAGDSRAYEQYF.

The chain recombines TRBV7-8 with TRBJ1-1, with TRBD1 as a possible D gene (5 bases). Trimming shortened V by 0 bases and J by 5 bases, and 13 bases separated the two germline ends. The CDR3 is 15 amino acids. In germline, CDR1 is SGHVS, CDR2 FQNEAQ. The CDR3 spells CASSLAGRGGTEAFF. The CDR3 DNA reads as TGTGCCAGCAGCTTAGCGGGTCGGGGGGGGACTGAAGCTTTCTTT.

This clone was seen once. The rearrangement uses TRBV7-6 and TRBJ2-1, with D perhaps matching TRBD1 (6 bases). The CDR3 length is 15 residues. Trimming cost V 5 bases and J 4 bases, with 15 bases left between them. The germline CDR1 and CDR2 sequences are SGHVS and FNYEAQ. CDR3 amino acids: CASSEGDSLYNEQFF. CDR3 bases: TGTGCCAGCAGCGAGGGGGATTCTCTGTACAATGAGCAGTTCTTC.

The CDR3 DNA reads TGTGCCAGCAGCTTAGATGTCGGGGGGCGGAGGGGCGAGCAGTACTTC. This codes for CASSLDVGGRRGEQYF. V usage is TRBV7-8 and J usage is TRBJ2-7; a possible D gene is TRBD2 (7 bases). The CDR3 loop spans 16 amino acids. Germline-derived CDR1 and CDR2 are SGHVS and FQNEAQ. V lost 1 base and J 6 bases, leaving 19 bases between the germline ends. Looking up the rest from reference TRBV7-8 and TRBJ2-7 gives the full variable domain: GAGVSQSPRYKVAKRGQDVALRCDPISGHVSLFWYQQALGQGPEFLTYFQNEAQLDKSGLPSDRFFAERPEGSVSTLKIQRTQQEDSAVYLCASSLDVGGRRGEQYFGPGTRLTVT.

The chain links TRBV7-9 to TRBJ2-3, with 15 bases matching TRBD2. Germline loops: CDR1 SEHNR, CDR2 FQNEAQ (reference sequence). Losses at the gene ends were 7 bases for V and 6 bases for J; bases not matched to a gene: 2. CDR3 length: 14 residues. CDR3 residues: CASIGLAGGDTQYF. Written as DNA, the CDR3 is TGTGCCAGCATCGGACTAGCGGGAGGGGATACGCAGTATTTT. The full variable domain, rest sourced from reference TRBV7-9 and TRBJ2-3, is DTGVSQNPRHKITKRGQNVTFRCDPISEHNRLYWYRQTLGQGPEFLTYFQNEAQLEKSRLLSDRFSAERPKGSFSTLEIQRTEQGDSAMYLCASIGLAGGDTQYFGPGTRLTVL.

V is TRBV4-1 and J is TRBJ1-2, with 7 positions matching TRBD1. Losses at the gene ends were 2 bases for V and 5 bases for J; bases not matched to a gene: 8. CDR1 and CDR2 (germline): MGHRA, YSYEKL. The CDR3 has 15 residues. Written as DNA, the CDR3 is TGCGCCAGCAGCCAATATGAGGGGGCTCGGTATGGCTACACCTTC. It specifies CASSQYEGARYGYTF.